These 7 T cell receptor beta chains originate from one sample sequenced in a study of T cell changes during pregnancy in multiple sclerosis. TCRdb's table, derived via immunoSEQ multiplex PCR, lists solely in-frame clones and lacks some. The sample consists of tens of thousands of clones, about 92% of them appearing once. Sequencing used CD8+ T cells from peripheral blood mononuclear cells, obtained in the third trimester of pregnancy. All receptors derive from a female donor with multiple sclerosis, enrolled in a pregnancy study.

The V call is TRBV7-8, the J call TRBJ2-6; TRBD2 matches 8 bases. The CDR3 is 18 amino acids. Looked up from germline, CDR1 is SGHVS and CDR2 is FQNEAQ. Germline trimming cut 2 bases from V and 0 bases from J; bases unmatched to any gene: 6. For the CDR3, the DNA is TGTGCCAGCAGCTTACCCCGGGAGGGCGGCTCTGGGGCCAACGTCCTGACTTTC. It is translated as CASSLPREGGSGANVLTF.

With respect to this clone: Relative to the germline gene, one junction end is altered; a read error may explain this. The chain has TRBV7-7 and TRBJ2-5, with a possible D match to TRBD2 (7 bases). The germline gives CDR1 SSHAT, CDR2 FNYEAQ (reference sequence). The CDR3 is made up of 15 amino acids. CDR3 DNA: TGTGCTAGCACCACAAGTAGGGGGGAGGGGGAGACCCAGTACTTC. Its protein product is CASTTSRGEGETQYF.

The chain couples TRBV5-1 to TRBJ1-2; 8 bases match TRBD1. The length of the CDR3 is 13 residues. Germline trimming cut 3 bases from V and 5 bases from J; bases unmatched to any gene: 3. The germline V gene has CDR1 SGHRS and CDR2 YFSETQ. The CDR3 DNA is TGCGCCAGCAGCTCGGACAGGGCATATGGCTACACCTTC. Translated, it gives CASSSDRAYGYTF. The whole variable domain, filled in from reference TRBV5-1 and TRBJ1-2, reads KAGVTQTPRYLIKTRGQQVTLSCSPISGHRSVSWYQQTPGQGLQFLFEYFSETQRNKGNFPGRFSGRQFSNSRSEMNVSTLELGDSALYLCASSSDRAYGYTFGSGTRLTVV.

This clone was observed a single time. The gene calls are TRBV13 and TRBJ2-7; no definite D call. The CDR3 length is 13 residues. Deletions cut 5 bases from V and 0 bases from J, with 8 bases between. Germline V CDR1 and CDR2: PRHDT, FYEKMQ (reference sequence). CDR3 in DNA: TGTGCCAGCAGCCCCACGAGCTCCTACGAGCAGTACTTC. Encoded protein: CASSPTSSYEQYF.

The genes are TRBV2 and TRBJ1-6; 10 bases agree with TRBD1. V dropped 3 bases and J dropped 9; count of bases not matched to a gene: 5. The CDR3 is 15 residues long. Germline lookup yields CDR1 SNHLY and CDR2 FYNNEI. CDR3 in amino acids: CASSEGRDRGSPLHF. The CDR3 DNA follows: TGTGCCAGCAGTGAGGGGCGGGACAGGGGTTCACCCCTCCACTTT.

This chain joins TRBV5-8 and TRBJ1-1; 8 bases agree with TRBD1. V shed 7 bases and J 0 bases; nucleotides not matched to a gene: 11. Germline V gives CDR1 SGHTS, CDR2 YDEGEE. CDR3 length equals 16 residues. This CDR3 reads CASLNRPTGVNTEAFF. DNA of the CDR3: TGTGCCAGCCTGAATCGACCGACAGGGGTGAACACTGAAGCTTTCTTT.

The gene calls are TRBV4-1 and TRBJ2-2, with D tentatively TRBD1 (6 bases). The V end lost 0 bases, the J end lost 6 bases, and 11 bases lay between the germline ends. The germline CDR1 and CDR2 sequences are MGHRA and YSYEKL. This CDR3 is built from 15 residues. CDR3 sequence: CASSQDPGASGELFF. The DNA of the CDR3 is TGCGCCAGCAGCCAAGATCCAGGGGCCTCCGGGGAGCTGTTTTTT.